This T cell receptor (beta chain) was recorded in a study of cytomegalovirus exposure and HLA in healthy donors. Findings of the study overall: Later examination showed HLA-associated TCR beta chains had greater clonal expansion than equally common others.

CDR3 length: 15 amino acids. V gave up 2 bases and J gave up 8 bases, with 15 bases separating them. From germline, CDR1 is MNHEY and CDR2 SVGAGI. Researchers ran the PCR with 60 Vbeta and 13 Jbeta primers. The assay was immunoSEQ multiplex PCR, and TCRdb's table has in-frame clones only and misses some. Among some 90,000 clones listed, more than 70% were seen once. Points on this clone: The antigen is not known.

The J gene is TRBJ1-4, the V gene TRBV6-5; the D gene is possibly TRBD1 (6 bases). The sequence was collected from a male donor in good health and CMV-seropositive. The specimen sequenced was PBMCs. CDR3 in DNA: TGTGCCAGCAGTTACGAGAGACCAGGGGTAGAAAAACTGTTTTTT. Amino acids: CASSYERPGVEKLFF.